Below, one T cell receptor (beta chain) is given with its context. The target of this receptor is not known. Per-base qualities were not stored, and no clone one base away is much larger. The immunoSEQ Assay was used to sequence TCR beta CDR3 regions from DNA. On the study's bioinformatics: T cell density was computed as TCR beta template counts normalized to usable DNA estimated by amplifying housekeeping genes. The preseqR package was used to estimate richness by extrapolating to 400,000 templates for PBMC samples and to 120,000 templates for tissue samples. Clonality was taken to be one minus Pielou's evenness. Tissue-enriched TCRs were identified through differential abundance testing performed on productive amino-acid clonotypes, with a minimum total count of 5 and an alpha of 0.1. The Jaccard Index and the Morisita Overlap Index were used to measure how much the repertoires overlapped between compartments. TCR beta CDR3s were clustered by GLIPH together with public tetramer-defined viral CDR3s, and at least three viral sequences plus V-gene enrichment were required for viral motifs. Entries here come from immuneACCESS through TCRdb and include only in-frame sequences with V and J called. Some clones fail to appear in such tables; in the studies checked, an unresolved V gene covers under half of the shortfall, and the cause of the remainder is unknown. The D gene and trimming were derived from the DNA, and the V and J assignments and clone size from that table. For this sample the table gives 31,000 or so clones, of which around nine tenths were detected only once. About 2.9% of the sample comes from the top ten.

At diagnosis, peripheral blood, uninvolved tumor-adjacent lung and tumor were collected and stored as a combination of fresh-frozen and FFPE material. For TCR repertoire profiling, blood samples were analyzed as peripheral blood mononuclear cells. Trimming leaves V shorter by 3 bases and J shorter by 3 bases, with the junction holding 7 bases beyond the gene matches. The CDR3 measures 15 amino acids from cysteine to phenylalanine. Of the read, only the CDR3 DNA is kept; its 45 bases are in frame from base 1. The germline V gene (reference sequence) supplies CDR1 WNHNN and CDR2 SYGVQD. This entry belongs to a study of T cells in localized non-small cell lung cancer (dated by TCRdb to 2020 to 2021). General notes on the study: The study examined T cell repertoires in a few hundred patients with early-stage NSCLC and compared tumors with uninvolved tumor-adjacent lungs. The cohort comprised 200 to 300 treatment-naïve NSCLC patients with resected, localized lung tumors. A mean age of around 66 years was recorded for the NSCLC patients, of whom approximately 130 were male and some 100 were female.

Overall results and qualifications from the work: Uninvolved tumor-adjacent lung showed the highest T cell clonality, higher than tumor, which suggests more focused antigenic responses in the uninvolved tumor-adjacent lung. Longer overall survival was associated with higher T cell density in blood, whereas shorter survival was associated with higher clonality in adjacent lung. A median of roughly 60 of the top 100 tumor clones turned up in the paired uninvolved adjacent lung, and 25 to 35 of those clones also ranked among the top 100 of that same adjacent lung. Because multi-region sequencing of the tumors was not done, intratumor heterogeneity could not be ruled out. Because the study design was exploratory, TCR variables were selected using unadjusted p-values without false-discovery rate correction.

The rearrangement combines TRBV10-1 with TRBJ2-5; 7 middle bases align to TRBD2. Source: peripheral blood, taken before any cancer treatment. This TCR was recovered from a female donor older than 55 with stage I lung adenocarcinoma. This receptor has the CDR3 CASSDRLAGEETQYF. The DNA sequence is TGCGCCAGCAGTGACCGACTAGCAGGAGAAGAGACCCAGTACTTC.